The clone carrying this T cell receptor beta chain was recorded many times. These data belong to a study of regulatory T cells in long-lasting Graves disease. The time point: newly diagnosed GD, antithyroid drugs for less than 3 months. PBMC RNA was the source of the TCR library. Arm-PCR with iRepertoire HTBI primers amplified the CDR3 regions for these TCR beta libraries. MiXCR was run by TCRdb on the multiplex PCR reads, yielding one entry per CDR3 protein. The table has about 540,000 distinct CDR3 sequences, around an eighth seen once. Separately, the same data were catalogued under a study of T cells in Graves' hyperthyroidism and ophthalmopathy.

This sample comprised peripheral blood mononuclear cells (PBMCs), obtained at new diagnosis, from a patient treated with antithyroid drugs. This sequence was found in a man younger than 45 with Graves disease.

CDR3 region: CASSRTGSNYGYTF. Here the CDR3 DNA reads TGTGCCAGCAGTCGGACAGGATCTAACTATGGCTACACCTTC. The V gene is TRBV28, the J gene TRBJ1-2, with 7 bases identical to TRBD1. This CDR3 spans 14 amino acids. Germline CDR1 reads MDHEN; CDR2 reads SYDVKM. Losses at the gene ends were 5 bases for V and 0 bases for J; bases not matched to a gene: 3.